The 4 T cell receptor beta chains given below trace back to one sample, sequenced in a study of vaccination effects on CD4 cells after COVID-19. The data were produced by immunoSEQ multiplex PCR, yet TCRdb's version contains in-frame clones alone and is incomplete. The repertoire includes around 32,000 clones, less than 80% of them detected once, and 8% to 9% sits in the top ten. Within the ViraFEST assay, antigen-specific CD4+ T cells underwent expansion with viral peptide pools prior to sequencing. Culture proceeded for approximately 10 days, and CD4+ T cells were then isolated. Either the BNT162b2 or mRNA-1273 vaccine was given to participants in two doses. The antigens these receptors bind are not known. The sample here was CD4+ T cells from PBMCs cultured with SARS-CoV-2 spike peptides, taken after COVID-19 vaccination. The source of these receptors is a human donor who received a COVID-19 vaccine.

With regard to this clone: Germline and junction disagree at one end, which may indicate a read error. The CDR3 is CASSPIRGGTHIYF. The CDR3, as DNA: TGTGCCAGCAGCCCGATTAGGGGGGGCACTCATATTTATTTT. This sequence joins TRBV7-2 and TRBJ1-4; TRBD1 is a possible D gene (6 bases). In germline, CDR1 is SGHTA, CDR2 FQGNSA. This CDR3 region has 14 residues.

V and J are TRBV5-1 and TRBJ2-1; possibly TRBD1 or TRBD2 for D (7 bases each). Trimming pared 3 bases from V and 4 bases from J, leaving 26 bases between. Germline-derived CDR1 and CDR2 are SGHRS and YFSETQ. This CDR3 contains 19 residues. CDR3 in DNA: TGCGCCAGCAGCTCCAACCGAACAGGGGACTATTTCCGGTACAATGAGCAGTTCTTC. Protein sequence: CASSSNRTGDYFRYNEQFF.

The J gene is TRBJ1-2, the V gene TRBV5-4, with 8 bases matching TRBD1. The germline gives CDR1 SGHNT, CDR2 YYREEE (reference sequence). Trimming removed 4 bases from V and 7 bases from J; junction bases left unmatched: 3. The CDR3 consists of 12 residues. The CDR3 coding sequence is TGTGCCAGCAGCCAGGGACAGGCTGGCTACACCTTC. Protein product: CASSQGQAGYTF.

The CDR3 sequence: CAIRAGQDVDEQFF. For the CDR3, the DNA is TGTGCCATCAGGGCCGGTCAGGATGTCGATGAGCAGTTCTTC. This chain links TRBV10-3 with TRBJ2-1; D remains ambiguous. The germline V and J ends were trimmed by 6 bases and 8 bases, with 17 bases remaining between them. The CDR3 loop spans 14 amino acids. Germline V gene lookup returns CDR1 ENHRY and CDR2 SYGVKD.